This T cell receptor (beta chain) was identified in a study of Ad26.COV2.S vaccination and SARS-CoV-2 variants. CDR1 and CDR2 from the germline V gene are KGHSH and LQKENI. The V gene lost 3 bases and the J gene lost 3 bases, with 18 bases spanning the gap. The CDR3 has 16 amino acids. TCRdb keeps only in-frame clones here, not all; method: immunoSEQ multiplex PCR. The data contain 180,000 or so clones, approximately 90% of them singletons. This receptor was identified in a human donor who had recovered from COVID-19. The sample here was peripheral blood, taken after recovery from COVID-19. This chain connects TRBV18 to TRBJ2-7, with D unclear. CDR3 residues: CASSPDQVAARYEQYF. The CDR3, as DNA: TGTGCCAGCTCACCGGATCAAGTCGCGGCCCGCTACGAGCAGTACTTC.